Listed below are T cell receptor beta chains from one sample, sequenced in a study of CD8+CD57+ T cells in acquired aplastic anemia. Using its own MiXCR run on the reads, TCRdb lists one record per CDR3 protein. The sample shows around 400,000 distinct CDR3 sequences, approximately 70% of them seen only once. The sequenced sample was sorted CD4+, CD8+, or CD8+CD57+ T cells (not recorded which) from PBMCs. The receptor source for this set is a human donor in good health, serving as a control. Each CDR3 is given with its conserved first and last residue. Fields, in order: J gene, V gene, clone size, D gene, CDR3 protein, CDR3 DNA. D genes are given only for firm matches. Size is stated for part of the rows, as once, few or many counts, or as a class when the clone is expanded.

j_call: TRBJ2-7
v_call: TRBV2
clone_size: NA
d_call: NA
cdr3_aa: CASSRQGRITGEQFF
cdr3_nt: TGTGCCAGCAGCCGGCAGGGTAGGATCACCGGGGAGCAGTTTTTT

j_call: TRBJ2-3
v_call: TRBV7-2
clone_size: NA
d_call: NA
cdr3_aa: CASSQETRYTDTQYF
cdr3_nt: TGCGCCAGCAGCCAAGAGACTAGGTACACAGATACGCAGTATTTT

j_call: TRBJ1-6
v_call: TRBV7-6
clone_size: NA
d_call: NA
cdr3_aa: CASKAFRAGARAQF
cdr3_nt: TGTGCCAGCAAGGCCTTTAGGGCAGGGGCACGCGCCCAGTTT

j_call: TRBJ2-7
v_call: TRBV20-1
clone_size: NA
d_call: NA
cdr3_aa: CSASSQYGTYEQYF
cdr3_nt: TGCAGTGCCAGCAGCCAATATGGGACCTACGAGCAGTACTTC

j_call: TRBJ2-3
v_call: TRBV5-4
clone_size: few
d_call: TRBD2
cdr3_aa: CASSVGTSGGLDTQYF
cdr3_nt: TGTGCCAGCAGCGTGGGGACTAGCGGGGGCTTAGATACGCAGTATTTT

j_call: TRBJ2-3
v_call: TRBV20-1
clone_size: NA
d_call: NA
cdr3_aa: CSARKDGRASTQYF
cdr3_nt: TGCAGTGCGAGGAAAGATGGCAGGGCCTCTACGCAGTATTTT

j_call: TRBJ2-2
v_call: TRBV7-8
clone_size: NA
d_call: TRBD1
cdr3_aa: CASSSLGGTEAFFFF
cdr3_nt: TGTGCCAGCAGCTCCCTAGGGGGCACTGAAGCTTTCTTTTTTTTT

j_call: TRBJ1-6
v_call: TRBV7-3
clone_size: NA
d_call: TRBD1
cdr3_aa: CTSTQGDRGEPLHF
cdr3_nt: TGCACCAGCACCCAAGGGGACAGGGGGGAACCCCTCCACTTT

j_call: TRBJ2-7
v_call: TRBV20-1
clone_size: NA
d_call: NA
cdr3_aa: CSASPFYEQYF
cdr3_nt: TGCAGTGCTAGCCCTTTTTACGAGCAGTACTTC

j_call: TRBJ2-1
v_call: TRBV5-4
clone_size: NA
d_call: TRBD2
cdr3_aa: CASSLTSDEQFF
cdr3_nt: TGTGCCAGCAGCCTGACTAGCGATGAGCAGTTCTTC

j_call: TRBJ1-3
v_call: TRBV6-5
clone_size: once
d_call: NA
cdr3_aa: CATGVGWGSGNTIYF
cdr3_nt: TGTGCCACCGGGGTAGGGTGGGGCTCTGGAAACACCATATATTTT

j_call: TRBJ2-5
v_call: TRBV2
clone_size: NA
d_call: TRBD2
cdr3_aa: CASIPDGRLAGTQYF
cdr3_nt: TGTGCCAGCATCCCGGATGGAAGACTAGCGGGGACCCAGTACTTC

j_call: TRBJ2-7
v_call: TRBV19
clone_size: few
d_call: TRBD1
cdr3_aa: CASQASGTGGYEQYF
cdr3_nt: TGTGCCAGTCAAGCTTCCGGGACAGGGGGCTACGAGCAGTACTTC

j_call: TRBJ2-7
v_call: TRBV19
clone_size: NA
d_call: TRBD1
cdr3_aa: CASRRLGQALGSYEQYF
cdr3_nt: TGTGCCAGTAGAAGACTGGGACAGGCGCTCGGCTCCTACGAGCAGTACTTC

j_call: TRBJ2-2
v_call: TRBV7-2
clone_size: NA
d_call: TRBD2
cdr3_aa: CASSGTGTGAITGELFF
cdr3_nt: TGCGCCAGCAGCGGGACCGGGACGGGAGCGATCACCGGGGAGCTGTTTTTT

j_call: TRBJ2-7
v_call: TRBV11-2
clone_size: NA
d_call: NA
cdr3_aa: CASSEWSLRSYEQYF
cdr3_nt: TGTGCCAGCAGTGAATGGAGCCTTCGCTCCTACGAGCAGTACTTC

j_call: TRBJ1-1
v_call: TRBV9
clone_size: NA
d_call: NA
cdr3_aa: CASSAHGPYEAFF
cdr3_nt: TGTGCCAGCAGCGCACACGGGCCCTATGAGGCTTTCTTT

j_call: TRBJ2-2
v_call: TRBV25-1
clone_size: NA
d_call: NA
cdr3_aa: CASSIRGNTGELFF
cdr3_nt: TGTGCCAGTAGTATTAGGGGTAACACCGGGGAGCTGTTTTTT

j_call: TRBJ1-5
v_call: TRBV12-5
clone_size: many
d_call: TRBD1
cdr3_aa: CASGLGGQADQPQHF
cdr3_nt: TGTGCTAGTGGTTTGGGGGGACAGGCAGATCAGCCCCAGCATTTT

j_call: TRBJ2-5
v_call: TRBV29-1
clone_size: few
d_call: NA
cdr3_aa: CSVDRVYGETQYF
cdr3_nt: TGCAGCGTTGACAGGGTGTATGGAGAGACCCAGTACTTC

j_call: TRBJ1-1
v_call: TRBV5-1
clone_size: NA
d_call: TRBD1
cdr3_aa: CASSLALGQGTEAFF
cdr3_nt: TGCGCCAGCAGCTTGGCCCTCGGACAGGGCACTGAAGCTTTCTTT

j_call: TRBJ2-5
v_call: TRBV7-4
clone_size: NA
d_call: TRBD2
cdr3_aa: CASSLGLAGGQENQYF
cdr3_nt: TGTGCCAGCAGCTTGGGACTGGCGGGGGGGCAGGAGAACCAGTACTTC

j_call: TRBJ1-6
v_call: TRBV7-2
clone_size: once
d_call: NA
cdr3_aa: CASSLEEASYNEQF
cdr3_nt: TGCGCCAGCAGCCTTGAAGAGGCATCTTACAATGAGCAGTTT

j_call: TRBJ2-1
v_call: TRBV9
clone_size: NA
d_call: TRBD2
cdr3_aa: CASSQGVTGGQYNGQFF
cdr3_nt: TGTGCCAGCAGCCAAGGGGTGACGGGGGGGCAGTACAATGGGCAGTTCTTC

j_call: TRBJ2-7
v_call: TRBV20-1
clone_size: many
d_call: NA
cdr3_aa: CSARAGLSYEQYF
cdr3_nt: TGCAGTGCTAGGGCAGGGTTAAGCTACGAGCAGTACTTC

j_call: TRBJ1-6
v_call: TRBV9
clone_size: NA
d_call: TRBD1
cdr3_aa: CASSSSRDRGDNSPLHF
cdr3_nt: TGTGCCAGCAGCTCGTCCCGGGACAGGGGCGATAATTCACCCCTCCACTTT

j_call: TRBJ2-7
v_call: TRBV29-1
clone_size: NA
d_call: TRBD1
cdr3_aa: CSVWTGGGGYEQYF
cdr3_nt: TGCAGCGTATGGACAGGGGGAGGGGGCTACGAGCAGTACTTC

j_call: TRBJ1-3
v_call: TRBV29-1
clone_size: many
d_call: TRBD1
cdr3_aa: CSGSDRAANTIYF
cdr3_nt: TGCAGCGGATCCGACAGGGCGGCAAACACCATATATTTT

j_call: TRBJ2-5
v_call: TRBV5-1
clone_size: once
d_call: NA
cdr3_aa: CASSSLGENTTQYF
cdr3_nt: TGCGCCAGCAGCTCCTTAGGTGAGAACACGACCCAGTACTTC

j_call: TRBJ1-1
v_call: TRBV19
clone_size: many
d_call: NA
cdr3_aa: CASSKGSGTEAFF
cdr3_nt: TGTGCCAGTAGTAAAGGGTCGGGTACTGAAGCTTTCTTT

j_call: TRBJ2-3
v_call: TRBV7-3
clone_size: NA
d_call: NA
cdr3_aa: CASILEDNRNTEQQYF
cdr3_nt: TGTGCCAGCATCCTAGAGGACAACAGGAACACCGAGCAGCAGTATTTT

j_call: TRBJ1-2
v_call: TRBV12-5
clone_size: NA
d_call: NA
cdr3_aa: CASSVSTAILYGYTF
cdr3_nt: TGTGCCAGCAGTGTGTCGACAGCGATCCTTTATGGCTACACCTTC

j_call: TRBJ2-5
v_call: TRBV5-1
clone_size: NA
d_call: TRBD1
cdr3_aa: CASSGGQGGTETQYF
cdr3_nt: TGCGCCAGCAGCGGAGGACAGGGGGGGACTGAGACCCAGTACTTC